The source of this T cell receptor (beta chain) is a study of identical twins. Template switching added a universal primer site, and cDNA bore unique molecular identifiers. TCRdb called the 5' RACE reads again in MiXCR, with one record for every CDR3 protein. Of under 400,000 distinct CDR3 sequences in the sample, about 9% were seen once. Findings and limits, study-wide: Fewer insertions were carried by abundant cord blood beta clonotypes, but none was seen in memory repertoires.

At least ten counts were recorded for this clonotype. Its antigen is undetermined. The TCR originated in a woman between 50 and 59 years old in good health. Sequencing was done on a sample of naive T cells sorted from blood.

CDR3 coding DNA: TGTGCCACCAGTGAGGGTACGGTGAACACTGAAGCTTTCTTT. This gives the protein CATSEGTVNTEAFF. The chain carries TRBV24-1 and TRBJ1-1; D ambiguous. CDR3 length equals 14 residues. Germline CDR1 reads KGHDR; CDR2 reads SFDVKD. Deletions cut 4 bases from V and 0 bases from J, with 8 bases between.